This T cell receptor beta chain was observed in a study of control samples from healthy donors and cancer patients. TCRdb's table, derived via immunoSEQ multiplex PCR, lists solely in-frame clones and lacks some. The sample records 30,000 to 40,000 clones, 80% to 90% being singletons. The sample comprised PBMCs. The clonotype was recovered from a woman between 55 and 75 years old with lung cancer.

The CDR3 loop reads CAWSLANTGELFF. Written as DNA, the CDR3 is TGTGCCTGGAGTCTGGCGAACACCGGGGAGCTGTTTTTT. The chain has TRBV30 and TRBJ2-2; D unclear. In germline, CDR1 is GTSNPN, CDR2 SVGIG (reference sequence). This CDR3 has 13 amino acids. V was clipped by 2 bases and J by 0 bases, with 4 bases between them.